A selection of T cell receptor beta chains follows, all from one sample in a study of early stage breast cancer tumors. Some clones are missing from TCRdb's copy, which holds only in-frame ones; the method was immunoSEQ multiplex PCR. The repertoire holds some 28,000 clones, roughly three fifths seen once, with 7% to 9.5% in the top ten. The material sequenced was breast tumor tissue. The receptors derive from a person between 50 and 60 years old with breast cancer. Both conserved end residues are part of each CDR3. D genes are given only for firm matches. Clone size is not always given. Where it is, it says once, few, many or a class for expanded clones.

j_gene,d_gene,len,v_gene,abundance,CDR3nt,CDR3aa
TRBJ1-2,NA,14,TRBV7-2,few,TGTGCCAGCAGCTTGTACCGCACCCAGGAGGGCTACACCTTC,CASSLYRTQEGYTF
TRBJ2-3,TRBD1,13,TRBV6-5,medium-sized,TGTGCCAGCATGCAGGGGGACGCAGATACGCAGTATTTT,CASMQGDADTQYF
TRBJ2-7,NA,11,TRBV18,NA,TGTGCCAGCTCGGCCGACTACGAGCAGTACTTC,CASSADYEQYF
TRBJ2-1,NA,17,TRBV18,NA,TGTGCCAGCTCACCACGCCCGACTGAGAGCTCCTACAATGAGCAGTTCTTC,CASSPRPTESSYNEQFF
TRBJ2-1,TRBD2,15,TRBV6-5,NA,TGTGCCAGCAGTTACGCCCTCGCGGGAGGGAATGAGCAGTTCTTC,CASSYALAGGNEQFF
TRBJ2-3,TRBD2,15,TRBV4-1,NA,TGCGCCAGCAGGCCTAGCGGAGGGAGCACAGATACGCAGTATTTT,CASRPSGGSTDTQYF
TRBJ1-2,NA,15,TRBV6-1,NA,TGTGCCAGCAAGGAGGGGGTGGGAGCTAACTATGGCTACACCTTC,CASKEGVGANYGYTF
TRBJ2-7,NA,15,TRBV5-5,NA,TGTGCCAGCAGCGTTGCATGGGGGTCCTCCTACGAGCAGTACTTC,CASSVAWGSSYEQYF
TRBJ2-1,TRBD1,16,TRBV7-9,NA,TGTGCCAGCAGCTTACACTGGACAGGGGGCTTAAATGAGCAGTTCTTC,CASSLHWTGGLNEQFF
TRBJ1-5,NA,15,TRBV7-2,NA,TGTGCCAGCAGCTTAGACTTCTACGCCAATCAGCCCCAGCATTTT,CASSLDFYANQPQHF
TRBJ2-5,NA,14,TRBV28,NA,TGTGCCAGCAGCACCCGGTGGTCGGGAGAGACCCAGTACTTC,CASSTRWSGETQYF
TRBJ2-2,NA,11,TRBV30,NA,TGTGCCCGCAGGGTAACCGGGGAGCTGTTTTTT,CARRVTGELFF
TRBJ1-2,TRBD1,14,TRBV5-1,NA,TGCGCCAGCAGAGGACAGGGCCCTAACTATGGCTACACCTTC,CASRGQGPNYGYTF
TRBJ2-7,NA,15,TRBV7-6,few,TGTGCCAGCAGCTTCGCATCAGATCGCTCCTACGAGCAGTACTTC,CASSFASDRSYEQYF
TRBJ2-5,NA,15,TRBV19,NA,TGTGCCAGTAGTATCTCTGGGGTGGAACAAGAGACCCAGTACTTC,CASSISGVEQETQYF
TRBJ2-2,NA,17,TRBV19,NA,TGTGCCAGTAGCACTGCGGCGGGGCTCACGAACACCGGGGAGCTGTTTTTT,CASSTAAGLTNTGELFF
TRBJ1-4,TRBD1,17,TRBV27,NA,TGTGCCAGCAGCAGGACAGGCGAGGTGGGGACTAATGAAAAACTGTTTTTT,CASSRTGEVGTNEKLFF
TRBJ2-1,NA,15,TRBV6-6,NA,TGTGCCAGCAGTTACGCCCGACAATCCTACAATGAGCAGTTCTTC,CASSYARQSYNEQFF
TRBJ1-1,NA,11,TRBV20-1,NA,TGCAGTGCTAGAGATAACACTGAAGCTTTCTTT,CSARDNTEAFF